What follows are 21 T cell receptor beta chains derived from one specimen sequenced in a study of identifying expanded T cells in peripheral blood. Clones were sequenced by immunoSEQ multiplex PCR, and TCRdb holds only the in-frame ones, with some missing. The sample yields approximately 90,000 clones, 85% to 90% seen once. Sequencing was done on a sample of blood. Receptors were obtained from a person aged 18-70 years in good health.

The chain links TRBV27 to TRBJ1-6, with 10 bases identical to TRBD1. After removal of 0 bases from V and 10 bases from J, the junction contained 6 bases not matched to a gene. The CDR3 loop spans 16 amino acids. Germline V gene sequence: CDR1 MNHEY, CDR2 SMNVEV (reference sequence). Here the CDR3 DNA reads TGTGCCAGCAGTTTATCCCCGGACAGGGGGGGATCACCCCTCCACTTT. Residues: CASSLSPDRGGSPLHF.

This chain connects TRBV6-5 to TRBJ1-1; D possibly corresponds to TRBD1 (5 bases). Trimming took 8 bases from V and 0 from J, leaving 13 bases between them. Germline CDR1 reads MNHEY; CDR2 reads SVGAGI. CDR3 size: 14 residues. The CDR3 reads CASGTREMNTEAFF. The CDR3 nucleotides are TGTGCCAGCGGTACCAGGGAAATGAACACTGAAGCTTTCTTT.

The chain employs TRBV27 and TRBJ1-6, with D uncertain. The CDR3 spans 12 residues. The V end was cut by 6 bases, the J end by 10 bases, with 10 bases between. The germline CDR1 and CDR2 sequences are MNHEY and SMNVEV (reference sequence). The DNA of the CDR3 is TGTGCCAGCAGCCGGTCGGGCTCACCCCTCCACTTT. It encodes CASSRSGSPLHF.

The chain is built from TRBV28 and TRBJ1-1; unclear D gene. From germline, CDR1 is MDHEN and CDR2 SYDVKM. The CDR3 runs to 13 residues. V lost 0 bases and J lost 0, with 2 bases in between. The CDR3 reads CASSLWVNTEAFF. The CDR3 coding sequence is TGTGCCAGCAGTTTATGGGTGAACACTGAAGCTTTCTTT.

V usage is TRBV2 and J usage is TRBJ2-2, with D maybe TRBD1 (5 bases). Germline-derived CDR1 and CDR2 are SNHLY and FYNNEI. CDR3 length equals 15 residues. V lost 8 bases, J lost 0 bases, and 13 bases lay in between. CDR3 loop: CASRWGDANTGELFF. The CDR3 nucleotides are TGTGCCAGCCGTTGGGGCGACGCGAACACCGGGGAGCTGTTTTTT.

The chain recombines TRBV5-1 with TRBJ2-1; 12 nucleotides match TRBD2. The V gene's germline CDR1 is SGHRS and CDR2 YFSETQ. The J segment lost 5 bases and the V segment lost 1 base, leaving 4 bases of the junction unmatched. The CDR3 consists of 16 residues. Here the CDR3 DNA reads TGCGCCAGCAGCTTGACTAGCGGGAGGATTGACAATGAGCAGTTCTTC. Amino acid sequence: CASSLTSGRIDNEQFF.

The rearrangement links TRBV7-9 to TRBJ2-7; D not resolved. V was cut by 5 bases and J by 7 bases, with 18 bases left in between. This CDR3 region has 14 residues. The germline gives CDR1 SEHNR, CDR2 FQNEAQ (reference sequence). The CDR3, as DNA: TGTGCCAGCAGCCCAGCCTTAGGACCGGAAGAGCAGTACTTC. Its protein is CASSPALGPEEQYF. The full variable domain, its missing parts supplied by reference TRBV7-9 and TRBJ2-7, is DTGVSQNPRHKITKRGQNVTFRCDPISEHNRLYWYRQTLGQGPEFLTYFQNEAQLEKSRLLSDRFSAERPKGSFSTLEIQRTEQGDSAMYLCASSPALGPEEQYFGPGTRLTVT.

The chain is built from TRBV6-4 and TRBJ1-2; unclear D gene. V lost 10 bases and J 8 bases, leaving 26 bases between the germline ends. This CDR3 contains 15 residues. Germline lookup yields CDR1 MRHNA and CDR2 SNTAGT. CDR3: CAIFSRAFVCGGYTF. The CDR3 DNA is TGTGCCATCTTTTCGAGAGCGTTCGTCTGCGGAGGCTACACCTTC.

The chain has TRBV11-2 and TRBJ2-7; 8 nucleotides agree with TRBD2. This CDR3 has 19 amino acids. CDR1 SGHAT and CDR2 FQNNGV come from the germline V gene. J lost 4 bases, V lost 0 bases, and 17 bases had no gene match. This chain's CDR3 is CASSLDYGRGGNGIYEQYF. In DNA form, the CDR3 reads TGTGCCAGCAGCTTAGATTACGGCCGGGGGGGGAATGGGATTTACGAGCAGTACTTC.

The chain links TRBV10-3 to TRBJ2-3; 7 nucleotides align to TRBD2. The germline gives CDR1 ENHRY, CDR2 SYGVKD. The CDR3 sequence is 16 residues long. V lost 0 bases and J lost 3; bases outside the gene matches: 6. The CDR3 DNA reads TGTGCCATCAGTGAGTCCAGCGGGGCTCAGACAGATACGCAGTATTTT. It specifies CAISESSGAQTDTQYF.

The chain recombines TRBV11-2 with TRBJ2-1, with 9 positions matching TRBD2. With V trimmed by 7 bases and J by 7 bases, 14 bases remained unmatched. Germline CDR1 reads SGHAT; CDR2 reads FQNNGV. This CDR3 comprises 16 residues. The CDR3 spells CASTSALAGDRNEQFF. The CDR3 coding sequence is TGTGCCAGCACCTCAGCCTTAGCGGGGGATCGGAATGAGCAGTTCTTC.

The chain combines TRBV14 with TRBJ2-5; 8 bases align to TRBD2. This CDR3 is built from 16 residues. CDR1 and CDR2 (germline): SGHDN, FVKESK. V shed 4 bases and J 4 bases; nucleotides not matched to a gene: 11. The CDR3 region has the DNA TGTGCCAGCAGCCCGCTTGGGGCGGGAGGCGGAGAGACCCAGTACTTC. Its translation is CASSPLGAGGGETQYF.

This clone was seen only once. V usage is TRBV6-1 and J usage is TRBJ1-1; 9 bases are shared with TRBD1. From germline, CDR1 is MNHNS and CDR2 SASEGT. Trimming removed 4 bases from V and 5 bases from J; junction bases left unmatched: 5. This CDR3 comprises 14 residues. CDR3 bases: TGTGCCAGCAGTGCTGCGACAGGGGGAACTGAAGCTTTCTTT. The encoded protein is CASSAATGGTEAFF.

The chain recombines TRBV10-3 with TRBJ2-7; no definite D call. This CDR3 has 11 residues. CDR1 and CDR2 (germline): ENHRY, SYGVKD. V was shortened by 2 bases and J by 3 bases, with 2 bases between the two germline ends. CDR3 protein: CAISEVYEQYF. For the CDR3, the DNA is TGTGCCATCAGTGAGGTCTACGAGCAGTACTTC.

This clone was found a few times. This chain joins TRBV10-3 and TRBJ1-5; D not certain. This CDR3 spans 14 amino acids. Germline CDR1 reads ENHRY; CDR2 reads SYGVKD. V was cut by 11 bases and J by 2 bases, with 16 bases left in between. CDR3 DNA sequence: TGTGCCTCAAGAGAGGGTTTTGGCAATCAGCCCCAGCATTTT. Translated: CASREGFGNQPQHF.

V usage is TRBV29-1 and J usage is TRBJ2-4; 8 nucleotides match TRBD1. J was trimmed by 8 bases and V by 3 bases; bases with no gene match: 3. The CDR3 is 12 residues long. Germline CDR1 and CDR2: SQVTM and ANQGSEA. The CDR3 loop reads CSVDPGQDIQYF. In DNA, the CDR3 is TGCAGCGTTGACCCGGGACAGGACATTCAGTACTTC.

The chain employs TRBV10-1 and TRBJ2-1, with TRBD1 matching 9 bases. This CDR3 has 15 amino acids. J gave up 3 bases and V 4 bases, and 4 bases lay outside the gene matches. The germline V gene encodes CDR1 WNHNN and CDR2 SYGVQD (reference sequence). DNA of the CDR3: TGCGCCAGCAGTGCCCGGGACAGGGACTACAATGAGCAGTTCTTC. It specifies CASSARDRDYNEQFF.

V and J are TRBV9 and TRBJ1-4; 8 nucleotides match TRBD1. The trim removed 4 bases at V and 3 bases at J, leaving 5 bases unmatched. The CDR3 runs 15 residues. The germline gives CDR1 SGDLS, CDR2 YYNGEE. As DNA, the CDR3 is TGTGCCAGCAGCATCGAACAGGGGGCTAATGAAAAACTGTTTTTT. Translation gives CASSIEQGANEKLFF.

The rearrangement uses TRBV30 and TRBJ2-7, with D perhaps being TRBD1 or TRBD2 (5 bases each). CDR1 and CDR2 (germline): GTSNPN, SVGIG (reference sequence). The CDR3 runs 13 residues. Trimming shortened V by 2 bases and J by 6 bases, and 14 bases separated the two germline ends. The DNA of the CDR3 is TGTGCCTGGAGTCGGGGCTCTCAGGGCGAGCAGTACTTC. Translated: CAWSRGSQGEQYF. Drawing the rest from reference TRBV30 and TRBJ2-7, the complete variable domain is SQTIHQWPATLVQPVGSPLSLECTVEGTSNPNLYWYRQAAGRGLQLLFYSVGIGQISSEVPQNLSASRPQDRQFILSSKKLLLSDSGFYLCAWSRGSQGEQYFGPGTRLTVT.

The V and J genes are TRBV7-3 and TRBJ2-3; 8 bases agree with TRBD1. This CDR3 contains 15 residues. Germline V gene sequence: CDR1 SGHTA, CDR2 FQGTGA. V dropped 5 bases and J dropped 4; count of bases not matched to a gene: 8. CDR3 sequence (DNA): TGTGCCAGCAGCCCCACGACAGGGGATGCAGATACGCAGTATTTT. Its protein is CASSPTTGDADTQYF.

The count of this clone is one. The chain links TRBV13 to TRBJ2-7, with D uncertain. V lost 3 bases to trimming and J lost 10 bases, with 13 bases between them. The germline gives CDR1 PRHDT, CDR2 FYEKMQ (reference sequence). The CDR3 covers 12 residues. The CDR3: CASSLGPQFQYF. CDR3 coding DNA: TGTGCCAGCAGCTTGGGCCCTCAATTCCAGTACTTC.